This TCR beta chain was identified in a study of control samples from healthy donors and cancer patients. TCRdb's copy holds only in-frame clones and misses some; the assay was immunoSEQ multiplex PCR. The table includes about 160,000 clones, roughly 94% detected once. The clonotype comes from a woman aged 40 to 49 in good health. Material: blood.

The CDR3: CASSVAASAEETQYF. The CDR3 DNA sequence: TGTGCCAGCAGCGTAGCTGCTAGCGCGGAGGAGACCCAGTACTTC. The chain combines TRBV9 with TRBJ2-5; perhaps TRBD2 as D (6 bases). The CDR3 sequence is 15 residues long. Trimming removed 0 bases at V and 5 bases at J, with 14 bases between. The germline gives CDR1 SGDLS, CDR2 YYNGEE. Variable domain in full (rest from reference TRBV9 and TRBJ2-5): DSGVTQTPKHLITATGQRVTLRCSPRSGDLSVYWYQQSLDQGLQFLIQYYNGEERAKGNILERFSAQQFPDLHSELNLSSLELGDSALYFCASSVAASAEETQYFGPGTRLLVL.